These 20 T cell receptor beta chains were all obtained from the same sample, sequenced in a study of T cells after yellow fever vaccination. TCRdb ran MiXCR on the 5' RACE reads and lists one entry per CDR3 protein. In the table there are around 310,000 distinct CDR3 sequences, roughly 8.7% of which are singletons. This specimen consisted of PBMCs, obtained on the day of the first yellow fever vaccination. These receptors came from a man in his late teens or twenties who received the YFV17D yellow fever vaccine.

This clonotype occurred a few times. The CDR3 sequence: CASSSRTGVTEAFF. The CDR3 DNA sequence: TGTGCCAGCAGTTCCCGGACAGGCGTCACTGAAGCTTTCTTT. The chain recombines TRBV12-3 or TRBV12-4 with TRBJ1-1, with 7 bases that match TRBD1. With 4 bases clipped from V and 4 bases from J, the junction kept 6 bases outside the gene matches. The CDR3 totals 14 residues.

V is TRBV29-1 and J is TRBJ2-3; 8 bases fit TRBD2. With 4 bases clipped from V and 6 bases from J, the junction kept 12 bases outside the gene matches. CDR1 is SQVTM, CDR2 ANQGSEA, per germline. The CDR3 totals 15 residues. The CDR3 bases are TGCAGCGTTGGACGGTCGGCTAGCGGGCGGGATACGCAGTATTTT. Protein sequence: CSVGRSASGRDTQYF.

This clonotype has more than one count but fewer than ten. The chain joins TRBV30 to TRBJ1-1; perhaps TRBD1 as D (6 bases). Between the trimmed V and J ends, which lost 5 bases and 1 base, there was a span of 11 bases. Germline V gene sequence: CDR1 GTSNPN, CDR2 SVGIG (reference sequence). The CDR3 is 13 amino acids. The CDR3 loop is CAWSGQPNTEAFF. In DNA, the CDR3 is TGTGCCTGGTCTGGACAGCCGAACACTGAAGCTTTCTTT.

The V call is TRBV2, the J call TRBJ1-1; D may be TRBD1 (5 bases). The CDR3 has 15 amino acids. Germline V gene data show CDR1 as SNHLY and CDR2 as FYNNEI. The ends were cut back, 0 bases at V and 0 bases at J, with 8 bases in the middle. The CDR3 is CASSEARGLNTEAFF. CDR3 nucleotides: TGTGCCAGCAGTGAAGCACGGGGCTTGAACACTGAAGCTTTCTTT.

The rearrangement joins TRBV9 to TRBJ1-2; a possible D gene is TRBD1 (5 bases). CDR3 length: 13 amino acids. Germline V gene data show CDR1 as SGDLS and CDR2 as YYNGEE. Trimming pared 3 bases from V and 4 bases from J, leaving 10 bases between. In nucleotides, the CDR3 is TGTGCCAGCAGCGACAGGAACCTCTATGGCTACACCTTC. This sequence encodes CASSDRNLYGYTF.

This clonotype was picked up a small number of times. The gene calls are TRBV27 and TRBJ1-6; tentatively, D is TRBD1 (6 bases). Germline values: CDR1 MNHEY, CDR2 SMNVEV (reference sequence). This CDR3 has 15 amino acids. With 5 bases removed from V and 10 bases from J, the gap between germline ends came to 18 bases. For the CDR3, the DNA is TGTGCCAGCAGTCCAGCTTCAGGGGTAGCATCACCCCTCCACTTT. It specifies CASSPASGVASPLHF.

The J gene is TRBJ2-5, the V gene TRBV6-2 or TRBV6-3; 7 nucleotides line up with TRBD2. The J segment lost 2 bases and the V segment lost 10 bases, leaving 13 bases of the junction unmatched. This CDR3 is 15 amino acids long. Germline loops: CDR1 MNHEY, CDR2 SVGEGT. CDR3 DNA: TGTGCCACCCACCCTCTACGGGGAGGGCAAGAGACCCAGTACTTC. Translating it yields CATHPLRGGQETQYF.

The chain has TRBV6-5 and TRBJ1-1; possibly TRBD1 for D (6 bases). Trimming removed 4 bases from V and 0 bases from J, with 9 bases in between. The germline CDR1 and CDR2 sequences are MNHEY and SVGAGI. The CDR3 runs to 14 residues. CDR3 sequence (DNA): TGTGCCAGCAGTTCGGACAGCCTGAACACTGAAGCTTTCTTT. This encodes CASSSDSLNTEAFF.

The V call is TRBV12-5, the J call TRBJ2-3; TRBD1 might be the D (6 bases). This CDR3 has 16 residues. V was pared by 4 bases and J by 7 bases, with 21 bases between. CDR1 LGHNT and CDR2 FRNRAP come from the germline V gene. CDR3 DNA: TGTGCTAGTGGTTGGCCCTTGACAGGTCGCGGAAATACGCAGTATTTT. Protein: CASGWPLTGRGNTQYF.

This clonotype showed up just a few times. The chain has TRBV7-6 and TRBJ2-1, with 8 bases lining up with TRBD2. Germline V gives CDR1 SGHVS, CDR2 FNYEAQ. J lost 2 bases, V lost 7 bases, and 7 bases had no gene match. CDR3 size: 15 residues. CDR3 sequence: CASTFGGAAYNEQFF. CDR3 nucleotide sequence: TGTGCCAGCACCTTCGGGGGGGCCGCCTACAATGAGCAGTTCTTC.

The chain recombines TRBV7-9 with TRBJ2-7; maybe TRBD2 (6 bases). Trimming removed 1 base from V and 3 bases from J, with 13 bases in between. The CDR3 consists of 15 residues. CDR1 is SEHNR, CDR2 FQNEAQ, per germline (reference sequence). The chain's CDR3 is CASSLVGGAGYEQYF. In nucleotides, the CDR3 is TGTGCCAGCAGCTTAGTCGGGGGAGCGGGCTACGAGCAGTACTTC.

This clonotype was observed at least ten times. The chain is built from TRBV12-3 or TRBV12-4 and TRBJ1-5; D is perhaps TRBD1 (5 bases). The CDR3 spans 14 residues. V shed 1 base and J shed 5 bases, with 9 bases lying between them. The DNA of the CDR3 is TGTGCCAGCAGTTTAGGGGACGGACATCAGCCCCAGCATTTT. Encoded protein: CASSLGDGHQPQHF.

The chain is built from TRBV4-1 and TRBJ2-3, with a tentative D call TRBD2 (5 bases). Between the trimmed V and J ends, which lost 4 bases and 0 bases, there was a span of 11 bases. This CDR3 is 15 amino acids long. Germline V lookup: CDR1 MGHRA, CDR2 YSYEKL. CDR3 loop: CASSRGPGSTDTQYF. The DNA of the CDR3 is TGCGCCAGCAGCCGCGGACCGGGGAGCACAGATACGCAGTATTTT.

This clonotype was recorded a few times. J is TRBJ2-7 and V is TRBV20-1; 8 nucleotides line up with TRBD2. The CDR3 has 15 amino acids. Trimming removed 5 bases from V and 0 bases from J; junction bases left unmatched: 9. Looked up from germline, CDR1 is DFQATT and CDR2 is SNEGSKA (reference sequence). The CDR3 here is CSAEFSGESSYEQYF. In DNA, the CDR3 is TGCAGTGCTGAATTTAGCGGGGAGAGCTCCTACGAGCAGTACTTC.

This clonotype was seen a handful of times. The CDR3 DNA reads as TGTGCCAGCAGCTCTCTGGGGCACACTGAAGCTTTCTTT. This encodes CASSSLGHTEAFF. This chain uses TRBV12-3 or TRBV12-4 with TRBJ1-1; tentatively, D is TRBD1 (5 bases). V was shortened by 6 bases and J by 3 bases, with 11 bases between the two germline ends. This CDR3 region has 13 residues.

This clonotype was seen many times. The V call is TRBV5-1, the J call TRBJ1-4, with 7 bases fitting TRBD1. CDR1 and CDR2 from the germline V gene are SGHRS and YFSETQ. The V segment lost 5 bases and the J segment 4 bases; nucleotides outside the gene matches: 8. This CDR3 has 15 residues. The CDR3 protein is CASRDRVDRNEKLFF. CDR3 in DNA: TGCGCCAGCAGAGACAGGGTGGACCGTAATGAAAAACTGTTTTTT. Full variable domain (outside the CDR3, taken from reference TRBV5-1 and TRBJ1-4): KAGVTQTPRYLIKTRGQQVTLSCSPISGHRSVSWYQQTPGQGLQFLFEYFSETQRNKGNFPGRFSGRQFSNSRSEMNVSTLELGDSALYLCASRDRVDRNEKLFFGSGTQLSVL.

This clonotype appeared many times. The V gene is TRBV5-1, the J gene TRBJ2-5; 10 nucleotides line up with TRBD1. Germline CDR1 reads SGHRS; CDR2 reads YFSETQ. J lost 5 bases, V lost 0 bases, and 1 base had no gene match. This CDR3 comprises 14 residues. In DNA form, the CDR3 reads TGCGCCAGCAGCTTGGGACAGGGGGCGGAGACCCAGTACTTC. Translation: CASSLGQGAETQYF. Full variable domain (remainder filled in from reference TRBV5-1 and TRBJ2-5): KAGVTQTPRYLIKTRGQQVTLSCSPISGHRSVSWYQQTPGQGLQFLFEYFSETQRNKGNFPGRFSGRQFSNSRSEMNVSTLELGDSALYLCASSLGQGAETQYFGPGTRLLVL.

This clonotype came up a few times. This chain joins TRBV5-6 and TRBJ2-5; tentatively, D is TRBD1 (6 bases). V was trimmed by 7 bases and J by 2 bases, leaving 15 bases between them. The CDR3 covers 14 residues. Germline CDR1 SGHDT, CDR2 YYEEEE. Here the CDR3 DNA reads TGTGCCAGCCGCCTGACAGGTGCTCAAGAGACCCAGTACTTC. Translation gives CASRLTGAQETQYF.

The chain links TRBV6-5 to TRBJ2-3; the match to TRBD2 covers 13 bases. Germline V CDR1 and CDR2: MNHEY, SVGAGI. The length of the CDR3 is 18 residues. V gave up 0 bases and J gave up 2 bases; unmatched junction bases: 5. DNA for the CDR3: TGTGCCAGCAGTTACTCCGGGACTAGCGGGGCGAACACAGATACGCAGTATTTT. It yields the protein CASSYSGTSGANTDTQYF.

The genes are TRBV7-3 and TRBJ2-2, with TRBD1 as a possible D gene (6 bases). The CDR3 totals 15 residues. V gave up 1 base and J gave up 8 bases, with 14 bases separating them. The germline gives CDR1 SGHTA, CDR2 FQGTGA. CDR3 nucleotides: TGTGCCAGCAGCTTAAATCAGGGGATGGTTGGGGAGCTGTTTTTT. Protein: CASSLNQGMVGELFF.